This entry lists 22 T cell receptor beta chains sequenced from one sample in a study of OX40 agonist ivuxolimab in advanced cancers. Repertoires were generated with immunoSEQ multiplex PCR, while TCRdb's copy carries only in-frame clones and drops some. This sample has about 88,000 clones, with about 83% found just once. Sample: CD4+ or CD8+ T cells sorted from blood, taken in a trial of the OX40 agonist ivuxolimab. The receptors derive from an adult with an advanced solid tumor such as melanoma, head and neck, liver or kidney cancer.

The chain combines TRBV10-1 with TRBJ1-1, with D perhaps TRBD1 (5 bases). The CDR3 length is 12 residues. V lost 11 bases and J 6 bases, leaving 16 bases between the germline ends. Germline CDR1 WNHNN, CDR2 SYGVQD (reference sequence). CDR3 nucleotide sequence: TGCGCCGGTCGAGGGGTCAATTCTGAAGCTTTCTTT. Amino acid sequence: CAGRGVNSEAFF.

J is TRBJ2-7 and V is TRBV5-1; tentative D call: TRBD2 (6 bases). The CDR3 has 12 residues. CDR1 and CDR2 from the germline V gene are SGHRS and YFSETQ. V lost 2 bases, J lost 6 bases, and 9 bases lay in between. CDR3 protein: CASSLQEGEQYF. CDR3 bases: TGCGCCAGCAGCTTACAGGAGGGCGAGCAGTACTTC.

This chain connects TRBV5-4 to TRBJ1-2, with D unclear. The CDR3 consists of 12 residues. In germline, CDR1 is SGHNT, CDR2 YYREEE (reference sequence). V lost 0 bases and J 6 bases, leaving 6 bases between the germline ends. The chain's CDR3 is CASSLGADGYTF. Here the CDR3 DNA reads TGTGCCAGCAGCTTGGGGGCTGATGGCTACACCTTC.

The CDR3 protein is CASSPETGGLIEAFF. The CDR3 bases are TGTGCCAGCTCACCGGAGACAGGGGGTTTGATTGAAGCTTTCTTT. The V gene is TRBV18, the J gene TRBJ1-1; TRBD1 agrees at 9 bases. J lost 7 bases, V lost 3 bases, and 9 bases had no gene match. CDR1 and CDR2 (germline): KGHSH, LQKENI. There are 15 residues in the CDR3.

J is TRBJ1-1 and V is TRBV11-2; 8 bases fit TRBD1. This CDR3 is 14 amino acids long. CDR1 and CDR2 (germline): SGHAT, FQNNGV. The V gene end was trimmed by 7 bases and the J gene end by 2 bases; junction bases not matched to a gene: 6. CDR3 loop: CASNNRGSNTEAFF. CDR3 sequence (DNA): TGTGCCAGCAACAACAGGGGGAGTAACACTGAAGCTTTCTTT.

The chain combines TRBV7-9 with TRBJ2-3; D gene ambiguous. The CDR3 covers 13 residues. Trimming stripped 5 bases from V and 1 base from J, with 7 bases between. Germline lookup yields CDR1 SEHNR and CDR2 FQNEAQ (reference sequence). This CDR3 reads CASSLTGTDTQYF. The CDR3 DNA follows: TGTGCCAGCAGCCTTACTGGCACAGATACGCAGTATTTT.

This clone was counted many times. The chain couples TRBV28 to TRBJ2-7, with D perhaps given as TRBD1 or TRBD2 (6 bases each). V was shortened by 2 bases and J by 0 bases, with 11 bases between the two germline ends. The germline CDR1 and CDR2 sequences are MDHEN and SYDVKM. The length of the CDR3 is 15 residues. The CDR3 sequence: CASSLNGGGSYEQYF. In nucleotides, the CDR3 is TGTGCCAGCAGTTTAAATGGAGGGGGCTCCTACGAGCAGTACTTC.

The J gene is TRBJ2-7, the V gene TRBV30; tentatively, D is TRBD1 or TRBD2 (5 bases each). Per germline, CDR1 GTSNPN and CDR2 SVGIG (reference sequence). The V and J ends lost 0 bases and 5 bases respectively, with 8 bases between them. This CDR3 comprises 12 residues. The CDR3 region is CAWSVEGNEQYF. The CDR3 nucleotides are TGTGCCTGGAGTGTAGAGGGGAACGAGCAGTACTTC.

The chain carries TRBV19 and TRBJ1-5; the D gene is possibly TRBD1 (5 bases). This CDR3 spans 17 amino acids. V lost 3 bases, J lost 0 bases, and 15 bases lay in between. CDR1 is LNHDA and CDR2 is SQIVND in the germline V gene (reference sequence). DNA of the CDR3: TGTGCCAGTAGTATCCCCCCACAGGAGTATAGCAATCAGCCCCAGCATTTT. It specifies CASSIPPQEYSNQPQHF.

For the CDR3, the DNA is TGTGCCAGCAGTCCTGGGCTACTAGCGGGGAATGAGCAGTTCTTC. It encodes CASSPGLLAGNEQFF. The chain employs TRBV2 and TRBJ2-1, with 10 positions matching TRBD2. Unmatched junction bases numbered 8, after V lost 5 bases and J lost 7 bases. Germline V gene lookup returns CDR1 SNHLY and CDR2 FYNNEI. The CDR3 extends over 15 amino acids.

The CDR3 region has the DNA TGTGCCAGCAGAGGCGGGGGCCGCTCCTACAATGAGCAGTTCTTC. Protein product: CASRGGGRSYNEQFF. The gene calls are TRBV2 and TRBJ2-1, with a tentative D call TRBD2 (7 bases). Germline CDR1 and CDR2: SNHLY and FYNNEI. V was shortened by 6 bases and J by 0 bases, with 12 bases between the two germline ends. There are 15 residues in the CDR3.

This rearrangement joins TRBV7-3 to TRBJ2-5, with 8 nucleotides matching TRBD2. V lost 5 bases to trimming and J lost 4 bases; unmatched junction nucleotides: 9. Germline values: CDR1 SGHTA, CDR2 FQGTGA. The CDR3 has 15 amino acids. The chain's CDR3 is CASSTHGGAGETQYF. For the CDR3, the DNA is TGTGCCAGCAGCACCCACGGGGGGGCCGGAGAGACCCAGTACTTC.

This chain uses TRBV5-1 with TRBJ2-5; D is uncertain. The CDR3 covers 15 residues. From germline, CDR1 is SGHRS and CDR2 YFSETQ. Trimming removed 6 bases from V and 0 bases from J, with 15 bases in between. CDR3 sequence: CASTERAGDQETQYF. The CDR3 bases are TGCGCCAGCACTGAAAGGGCCGGAGACCAAGAGACCCAGTACTTC.

The V call is TRBV6-6, the J call TRBJ2-1; 8 nucleotides agree with TRBD2. V shed 4 bases and J 2 bases; nucleotides not matched to a gene: 4. CDR1 and CDR2 from the germline V gene are MNHNY and SVGAGI (reference sequence). The CDR3 consists of 15 residues. CDR3 nucleotides: TGTGCCAGCAGTTCCGGGCGGGAGGCCTACAATGAGCAGTTCTTC. Protein: CASSSGREAYNEQFF.

J is TRBJ2-7 and V is TRBV12-2. TRBV12-2 is given as a pseudogene. The CDR3 extends over 19 amino acids. Written as DNA, the CDR3 is TGTGCAAGTCGCTTCGAGGGTTCGAGGCGACAGCTCAGGCCCTACGAGCAGTACTTC. This gives the protein CASRFEGSRRQLRPYEQYF.

The CDR3 coding sequence is TGTGCCAGCAGGGATTGGACGGACACTGAAGCTTTCTTT. Amino acids: CASRDWTDTEAFF. The chain links TRBV6-5 to TRBJ1-1; no firm D call. This CDR3 spans 13 amino acids. Trimming removed 6 bases at V and 3 bases at J, with 11 bases between. Germline CDR1 MNHEY, CDR2 SVGAGI.

J is TRBJ1-5 and V is TRBV6-6; the match to TRBD1 covers 10 bases. The junction had 7 bases not matched to a gene; V was cut back by 6 bases and J by 5 bases. The CDR3 length is 15 residues. Germline lookup yields CDR1 MNHNY and CDR2 SVGAGI (reference sequence). The CDR3 sequence: CASRFTGTGDQPQHF. The CDR3 bases are TGTGCCAGCAGATTCACCGGGACAGGGGATCAGCCCCAGCATTTT.

V and J are TRBV5-1 and TRBJ1-2; TRBD1 matches at 7 bases. The CDR3 spans 14 residues. Germline V CDR1 and CDR2: SGHRS, YFSETQ. V dropped 4 bases and J dropped 3; count of bases not matched to a gene: 6. The chain's CDR3 is CASSRGTVDYGYTF. For the CDR3, the DNA is TGCGCCAGCAGCCGGGGGACAGTGGACTATGGCTACACCTTC.

The chain couples TRBV10-3 to TRBJ2-5; 7 bases fit TRBD1. The DNA end is more similar to TRBJ2-7, so the J call may be wrong. This CDR3 is built from 12 residues. Germline V lookup: CDR1 ENHRY, CDR2 SYGVKD. CDR3 bases: TGTGCCATCAGTGAAGCAGGGGGCGAGCAGTACTTC. Translated, it gives CAISEAGGEQYF.

The V gene is TRBV15, the J gene TRBJ2-7, with D perhaps matching TRBD2 (6 bases). Germline CDR1 and CDR2: LNHNV and YYDKDF (reference sequence). V gave up 5 bases and J gave up 6 bases, with 23 bases separating them. The CDR3 runs to 16 residues. The CDR3 DNA is TGTGCCACCAGCTTATCTCCCGGGGACTGGGGTTCCGAGCAGTACTTC. This encodes CATSLSPGDWGSEQYF.

V and J are TRBV6-1 and TRBJ2-7; TRBD2 is a possible D gene (6 bases). V lost 6 bases, J lost 0 bases, and 12 bases lay in between. Germline values: CDR1 MNHNS, CDR2 SASEGT. This CDR3 is built from 14 residues. The CDR3 bases are TGTGCCAGCAGACCGGGACTGTTCTCCTACGAGCAGTACTTC. It encodes CASRPGLFSYEQYF.

The CDR3 region is CASSEDQRDQPQHF. CDR3 DNA: TGTGCCAGCAGTGAAGACCAAAGGGATCAGCCCCAGCATTTT. The rearrangement joins TRBV6-1 to TRBJ1-5; no clear D. This CDR3 is 14 amino acids long. Germline V gives CDR1 MNHNS, CDR2 SASEGT. V was cut by 1 base and J by 5 bases, with 9 bases left in between.